The rows below give T cell receptor beta chains drawn from one sample of a study of cytomegalovirus exposure and HLA in healthy donors. The protocol was immunoSEQ multiplex PCR, while the TCRdb copy is restricted to in-frame clones and leaves out a portion. The table has over 150,000 clones, approximately 81% seen once. Sequences were obtained from PBMCs. All receptors derive from a man aged 18-30 years in good health and CMV-seropositive. Each CDR3 is given with its conserved first and last residue. The D gene is left open where the match is weak. Rows give clone size only sometimes, using once, few, many, or a class for an expanded clone.

D: NA
J: TRBJ1-4
size: once
V: TRBV6-1
length: 16
CDR3: CASSEKKQSINEKLFF
DNA: TGTGCCAGCAGTGAAAAGAAACAGTCCATTAATGAAAAACTGTTTTTT

D: NA
J: TRBJ1-4
size: NA
V: TRBV6-6
length: 15
CDR3: CASSYSNGRNEKLFF
DNA: TGTGCCAGCAGTTACTCCAACGGTCGTAATGAAAAACTGTTTTTT

D: TRBD1
J: TRBJ1-1
size: NA
V: TRBV6-6
length: 12
CDR3: CASGWTGTEAFF
DNA: TGTGCCAGCGGATGGACAGGGACTGAAGCTTTCTTT

D: TRBD2
J: TRBJ2-3
size: NA
V: TRBV2
length: 18
CDR3: CASNRTPGLARYTDTQYF
DNA: TGTGCCAGCAACCGTACCCCCGGACTAGCGAGATACACAGATACGCAGTATTTT

D: TRBD2
J: TRBJ2-1
size: NA
V: TRBV19
length: 15
CDR3: CATLKRGKYYNEQFF
DNA: TGTGCCACCTTAAAGCGGGGGAAGTACTACAATGAGCAGTTCTTC

D: TRBD1
J: TRBJ1-5
size: NA
V: TRBV28
length: 15
CDR3: CASTDGQANDQPQHF
DNA: TGTGCCAGCACCGATGGACAGGCGAACGATCAGCCCCAGCATTTT

D: TRBD1
J: TRBJ2-3
size: NA
V: TRBV6-4
length: 15
CDR3: CASSEGDRATDTQYF
DNA: TGTGCCAGCAGTGAAGGGGACAGGGCCACAGATACGCAGTATTTT

D: NA
J: TRBJ1-1
size: NA
V: TRBV30
length: 14
CDR3: CAWSPGGGATEAFF
DNA: TGTGCCTGGTCCCCGGGGGGAGGGGCCACTGAAGCTTTCTTT

D: TRBD1
J: TRBJ1-2
size: NA
V: TRBV6-5
length: 13
CDR3: CASSDLDRRGYTF
DNA: TGTGCCAGCAGCGATTTGGACAGGCGAGGCTACACCTTC

D: TRBD2
J: TRBJ2-3
size: NA
V: TRBV5-4
length: 16
CDR3: CASSSRLAVSTDTQYF
DNA: TGTGCCAGCAGCTCCAGACTAGCGGTTAGCACAGATACGCAGTATTTT

D: NA
J: TRBJ1-2
size: NA
V: TRBV6-6
length: 13
CDR3: CASSYWGQGGYTF
DNA: TGTGCCAGCAGTTACTGGGGGCAAGGTGGCTACACCTTC